One sample yielded the 29 T cell receptor beta chains listed below, sequenced in a study of cytomegalovirus exposure and HLA in healthy donors (dated by TCRdb to 2016 to 2017). Library preparation employed the immunoSEQ multiplex PCR assay. The multiplex PCR relied on a mix of 60 forward primers for TCR Vbeta segments and 13 reverse primers for TCR Jbeta segments. The clones in this table, taken by TCRdb from immuneACCESS, are in-frame only. Not every clone is retained; where verified, under half of the shortfall comes from an unresolved V gene, and the cause of the rest is unknown. Present in this sample are approximately 160,000 clones, approximately 70% of which were seen just once. The ten largest clones take up less than 3% of the sample. Sequencing was done on a sample of PBMCs. Source of these receptors: a woman in her 40s in good health and CMV-seropositive.

This clone was recorded only once. This chain joins TRBV5-1 and TRBJ1-2; D possibly corresponds to TRBD1 (6 bases). V was pared by 0 bases and J by 4 bases, with 10 bases between. Germline loops: CDR1 SGHRS, CDR2 YFSETQ. CDR3 length equals 14 residues. CDR3 DNA: TGCGCCAGCAGCTTGGAGGGGGTTCGCTATGGCTACACCTTC. Its translation is CASSLEGVRYGYTF.

The chain uses TRBV7-9 and TRBJ1-1; no reliable D call. V was pared by 1 base and J by 0 bases, with 3 bases between. CDR3 size: 13 residues. CDR1 is SEHNR and CDR2 is FQNEAQ in the germline V gene (reference sequence). The CDR3 DNA reads as TGTGCCAGCAGCTTAGACATGAACACTGAAGCTTTCTTT. Translating it yields CASSLDMNTEAFF.

The chain links TRBV28 to TRBJ1-4; tentative D call: TRBD1 (5 bases). V was shortened by 6 bases and J by 8 bases, with 13 bases between the two germline ends. The CDR3 is 13 amino acids. Germline lookup yields CDR1 MDHEN and CDR2 SYDVKM. The CDR3 here is CASRTAGLEKLFF. CDR3 sequence (DNA): TGTGCCAGCAGGACAGCAGGGTTAGAAAAACTGTTTTTT.

The chain has TRBV4-3 and TRBJ2-5; 11 nucleotides agree with TRBD2. The CDR3 runs to 14 residues. The V segment lost 4 bases and the J segment 3 bases; nucleotides outside the gene matches: 1. The V gene's germline CDR1 is LGHNA and CDR2 YSLEER. The CDR3 here is CASSLTSGEETQYF. The CDR3 DNA reads TGCGCCAGCAGCCTGACTAGCGGGGAAGAGACCCAGTACTTC.

The rearrangement links TRBV5-4 to TRBJ2-7; the D gene is possibly TRBD1 (5 bases). Trimming stripped 0 bases from V and 4 bases from J, with 14 bases between. This CDR3 is built from 15 residues. Germline V gene data show CDR1 as SGHNT and CDR2 as YYREEE (reference sequence). The CDR3 DNA sequence: TGTGCCAGCAGCTTGGCTGGGGCGCTGGGATACGAGCAGTACTTC. Protein: CASSLAGALGYEQYF.

This clone was counted between two and nine times. The chain recombines TRBV25-1 with TRBJ1-2; TRBD1 matches 9 bases. The CDR3 length is 16 residues. The ends lost 0 bases at V and 7 bases at J; junction bases unmatched: 9. Germline V CDR1 and CDR2: MGHDK, SYGVNS. CDR3 residues: CASSEYPGQGVGGYTF. Here the CDR3 DNA reads TGTGCCAGCAGTGAATACCCGGGACAGGGCGTGGGTGGCTACACCTTC.

The chain uses TRBV7-9 and TRBJ1-2, with TRBD1 as a possible D gene (6 bases). The CDR3 is made up of 14 amino acids. The V gene lost 5 bases and the J gene lost 2 bases, with 12 bases spanning the gap. From germline, CDR1 is SEHNR and CDR2 FQNEAQ (reference sequence). The CDR3 loop is CASSPTGPNYGYTF. The CDR3 region has the DNA TGTGCCAGCAGCCCCACAGGGCCAAACTATGGCTACACCTTC.

This clone was seen only a few times. The J gene is TRBJ2-1, the V gene TRBV6-4, with 13 bases identical to TRBD2. The CDR3 is made up of 17 amino acids. The trim removed 0 bases at V and 7 bases at J, leaving 6 bases unmatched. Germline values: CDR1 MRHNA, CDR2 SNTAGT. The CDR3 sequence: CASSDSPGLAGVNEQFF. As DNA, the CDR3 is TGTGCCAGCAGTGACTCTCCCGGACTAGCGGGAGTTAATGAGCAGTTCTTC.

The chain joins TRBV27 to TRBJ2-1; 8 bases match TRBD2. Germline V gene sequence: CDR1 MNHEY, CDR2 SMNVEV (reference sequence). J gave up 0 bases and V 4 bases, and 8 bases lay outside the gene matches. There are 17 residues in the CDR3. The chain's CDR3 is CASSSWTSIGSYNEQFF. In DNA form, the CDR3 reads TGTGCCAGCAGTTCCTGGACTAGCATTGGCTCCTACAATGAGCAGTTCTTC.

The V call is TRBV6-1, the J call TRBJ2-1; D possibly corresponds to TRBD1 (6 bases). The V gene lost 8 bases and the J gene lost 4 bases, with 18 bases spanning the gap. Germline values: CDR1 MNHNS, CDR2 SASEGT. This CDR3 has 15 residues. This CDR3 is CASLGPSDRYNEQFF. CDR3 sequence (DNA): TGTGCCAGCCTGGGACCCTCAGACAGGTACAATGAGCAGTTCTTC.

The sample holds a few counts of this clone. The chain links TRBV15 to TRBJ2-5, with D unresolved. CDR3 length equals 13 residues. Germline V gene lookup returns CDR1 LNHNV and CDR2 YYDKDF (reference sequence). V lost 2 bases and J 5 bases, leaving 9 bases between the germline ends. The CDR3 nucleotides read TGTGCCACCAGCAGACCAGATTTTGAGACCCAGTACTTC. Translated: CATSRPDFETQYF.

Notes on this clone: Sequence at one end of the junction differs from germline and may be a read error. This chain connects TRBV6-6 to TRBJ1-6; 7 bases agree with TRBD1. CDR1 is MNHNY, CDR2 SVGAGI, per germline (reference sequence). The CDR3 sequence is 16 residues long. This chain's CDR3 is CASSSLDRERSSPLNF. In DNA, the CDR3 is TGTGCCAGCAGTTCCCTCGACAGGGAGAGAAGTTCACCCCTCAACTTT.

In this sample, this clone turned up a few times. The rearrangement links TRBV5-1 to TRBJ2-2; possibly TRBD1 for D (5 bases). Germline CDR1 SGHRS, CDR2 YFSETQ. V was clipped by 8 bases and J by 6 bases, with 11 bases between them. CDR3 size: 12 residues. DNA for the CDR3: TGCGCCAGTCATATAGGGGCCGGGGAGCTGTTTTTT. The encoded protein is CASHIGAGELFF. The whole variable domain, remainder taken from reference TRBV5-1 and TRBJ2-2, is KAGVTQTPRYLIKTRGQQVTLSCSPISGHRSVSWYQQTPGQGLQFLFEYFSETQRNKGNFPGRFSGRQFSNSRSEMNVSTLELGDSALYLCASHIGAGELFFGEGSRLTVL.

The gene calls are TRBV7-8 and TRBJ1-2, with D perhaps matching TRBD1 (5 bases). The CDR3 consists of 16 residues. The germline V and J ends were trimmed by 1 base and 3 bases, with 15 bases remaining between them. The germline V gene encodes CDR1 SGHVS and CDR2 FQNEAQ. In nucleotides, the CDR3 is TGTGCCAGCAGCTTAGGCAGGGATCTTAGCTACTATGGCTACACCTTC. Translation gives CASSLGRDLSYYGYTF.

This sequence joins TRBV4-1 and TRBJ2-5; maybe TRBD1 (6 bases). The CDR3 has 17 residues. Germline CDR1 and CDR2: MGHRA and YSYEKL. Trimming removed 0 bases from V and 1 base from J, with 15 bases in between. The chain's CDR3 is CASSQDGARGGQETQYF. The DNA for the CDR3 is TGCGCCAGCAGCCAAGATGGGGCGAGAGGGGGCCAAGAGACCCAGTACTTC.

This clone has only one observation. The chain carries TRBV13 and TRBJ2-7; 7 bases map to TRBD1. V shed 3 bases and J 4 bases; nucleotides not matched to a gene: 9. The CDR3 sequence is 15 residues long. CDR1 PRHDT and CDR2 FYEKMQ come from the germline V gene (reference sequence). The CDR3 sequence is CASSFTGQLLYEQYF. As DNA, the CDR3 is TGTGCCAGCAGCTTCACGGGACAGTTACTGTACGAGCAGTACTTC.

The rearrangement uses TRBV5-4 and TRBJ2-5, with D perhaps TRBD2 (6 bases). The V gene lost 0 bases and the J gene lost 13 bases, with 16 bases spanning the gap. The CDR3 has 13 amino acids. Looked up from germline, CDR1 is SGHNT and CDR2 is YYREEE (reference sequence). The CDR3 spells CASSLDTGGKTYF. The CDR3 coding sequence is TGTGCCAGCAGCTTGGATACTGGCGGGAAAACGTACTTC.

This chain joins TRBV4-3 and TRBJ1-6; 9 bases align to TRBD1. The CDR3 consists of 15 residues. Germline V CDR1 and CDR2: LGHNA, YSLEER. The junction had 3 bases not matched to a gene; V was cut back by 4 bases and J by 5 bases. This chain's CDR3 is CASSPWTGDNSPLHF. CDR3 in DNA: TGCGCCAGCAGCCCATGGACAGGGGATAATTCACCCCTCCACTTT.

For the CDR3, the DNA is TGTGCCAGCAGTGACCGGACTAGCGGGAGTCAGGATACGCAGTATTTT. Encoded protein: CASSDRTSGSQDTQYF. The V gene is TRBV6-4, the J gene TRBJ2-3, with TRBD2 matching 13 bases. The CDR3 spans 16 residues. The V and J ends lost 2 bases and 6 bases, in that order; junction bases with no gene match: 5. Germline-derived CDR1 and CDR2 are MRHNA and SNTAGT.

A note on this clone: Mismatch with germline at one junction end may stem from a read error. The sample has other DNA sequences that encode this CDR3 too. The genes are TRBV5-4 and TRBJ2-5; possibly TRBD2 for D (5 bases). Germline V CDR1 and CDR2: SGHNT, YYREEE (reference sequence). The CDR3 covers 14 residues. The CDR3 protein is CASSLQGGGETQYF. The CDR3 nucleotides are TGCGCCAGCAGCTTGCAAGGTGGAGGAGAGACCCAGTACTTC.

The chain combines TRBV5-1 with TRBJ2-7, with 10 bases lining up with TRBD2. The CDR3 is made up of 14 amino acids. CDR1 is SGHRS, CDR2 YFSETQ, per germline. Trimming at V came to 4 bases and at J to 3 bases, leaving 4 bases not matched to a gene. The CDR3 nucleotides are TGCGCCAGCAGCCCTAGCGGGGGCGACTACGAGCAGTACTTC. This codes for CASSPSGGDYEQYF.

V usage is TRBV9 and J usage is TRBJ2-1, with TRBD2 matching over 11 bases. J gave up 9 bases and V 7 bases, and 9 bases lay outside the gene matches. The CDR3 is 14 residues long. Germline V gene sequence: CDR1 SGDLS, CDR2 YYNGEE. DNA of the CDR3: TGTGCCAGCGGGCCGACTAGCGGGAACGGTGAGCAGTTCTTC. It encodes CASGPTSGNGEQFF.

This chain uses TRBV7-6 with TRBJ2-3; 11 nucleotides match TRBD2. The germline gives CDR1 SGHVS, CDR2 FNYEAQ. The CDR3 contains 18 residues. The trim removed 1 base at V and 0 bases at J, leaving 6 bases unmatched. The CDR3 sequence: CASSLGPLAGGSTDTQYF. The DNA of the CDR3 is TGTGCCAGCAGCTTAGGCCCCCTAGCGGGGGGTAGCACAGATACGCAGTATTTT.

V gene TRBV4-2 combines with J gene TRBJ2-7, with 10 bases aligning to TRBD2. The CDR3 sequence is 15 residues long. Per the germline V gene, CDR1 is LGHNA and CDR2 is YNFKEQ. Losses at the gene ends were 5 bases for V and 4 bases for J; bases not matched to a gene: 8. DNA for the CDR3: TGTGCCAGCAGCTCCCGGACTAGCGGCTCTTACGAGCAGTACTTC. It codes for CASSSRTSGSYEQYF.

The rearrangement links TRBV7-9 to TRBJ2-1, with 9 bases identical to TRBD1. This CDR3 is 16 amino acids long. The J segment lost 5 bases and the V segment lost 2 bases, leaving 7 bases of the junction unmatched. Germline V gene lookup returns CDR1 SEHNR and CDR2 FQNEAQ (reference sequence). The chain's CDR3 is CASSLRDRVVHNEQFF. CDR3 sequence (DNA): TGTGCCAGCAGCTTACGGGACAGGGTTGTTCACAATGAGCAGTTCTTC.

In its sample, this clone was seen a few times. The rearrangement joins TRBV4-3 to TRBJ2-1; 11 nucleotides match TRBD2. Germline V lookup: CDR1 LGHNA, CDR2 YSLEER. The V segment lost 4 bases and the J segment 5 bases; nucleotides outside the gene matches: 7. The CDR3 is made up of 16 amino acids. CDR3 sequence reads: CASSRISGRGNNEQFF. CDR3 sequence (DNA): TGCGCCAGCAGCCGGATTAGCGGGAGGGGGAACAATGAGCAGTTCTTC.

V is TRBV10-3 and J is TRBJ2-7; the match to TRBD2 covers 11 bases. The CDR3 totals 14 residues. V trimming: 6 bases; J trimming: 4 bases; junction bases outside the gene matches: 5. Germline loops: CDR1 ENHRY, CDR2 SYGVKD. The CDR3 loop reads CAIRGTSGNYEQYF. The CDR3 DNA sequence: TGTGCCATCAGAGGGACTAGCGGAAATTACGAGCAGTACTTC.

The genes are TRBV29-1 and TRBJ2-5; TRBD2 might be the D (6 bases). This CDR3 is 15 amino acids long. V dropped 8 bases and J dropped 0 bases, with 19 bases sitting between them. Germline V lookup: CDR1 SQVTM, CDR2 ANQGSEA. The CDR3 here is CSLRSLVADQETQYF. Here the CDR3 DNA reads TGCAGCCTCCGGAGTTTAGTAGCGGACCAAGAGACCCAGTACTTC.

This clone was found a few times. The J gene is TRBJ2-2, the V gene TRBV9; D not certain. The CDR3 is made up of 14 amino acids. The V end was cut by 0 bases, the J end by 0 bases, with 3 bases between. CDR1 and CDR2 (germline): SGDLS, YYNGEE. CDR3 sequence: CASSVVTNTGELFF. In nucleotides, the CDR3 is TGTGCCAGCAGCGTAGTCACGAACACCGGGGAGCTGTTTTTT.